These 22 T cell receptor beta chains were all obtained from the same sample, sequenced in a study of control samples from healthy donors and cancer patients (dated by TCRdb to 2020 to 2021). Receptors were amplified or captured by the immunoSEQ multiplex PCR assay. TCRdb holds this immuneACCESS table with in-frame rearrangements only. Some clones are missing; in checked studies, unresolved V genes explain under half, and the rest has no known cause. This sample holds 70,000 to 95,000 clones; 93% were observed only once. The ten largest clones capture roughly 1.2% of the sample. The specimen sequenced was PBMCs. These receptors came from a woman in her forties with lung cancer.

The genes are TRBV7-9 and TRBJ1-1; D is ambiguous. Deletions cut 8 bases from V and 5 bases from J, with 21 bases between. The CDR3 sequence is 15 residues long. Germline V gene data show CDR1 as SEHNR and CDR2 as FQNEAQ (reference sequence). Written as DNA, the CDR3 is TGTGCCAGCCTAGGGAAAGAAGGGCCGAGGACTGAAGCTTTCTTT. Protein: CASLGKEGPRTEAFF.

This sequence joins TRBV19 and TRBJ2-2; D is undetermined. Trimming took off 5 bases at V and 0 bases at J, with 16 bases between the two ends. Germline V lookup: CDR1 LNHDA, CDR2 SQIVND (reference sequence). The length of the CDR3 is 17 residues. This CDR3 reads CASSLWLGASNTGELFF. The CDR3 bases are TGTGCCAGTAGTCTATGGCTGGGTGCGTCGAACACCGGGGAGCTGTTTTTT.

This chain connects TRBV2 to TRBJ2-3; weak D call: TRBD2 (6 bases). This CDR3 spans 12 amino acids. CDR1 is SNHLY and CDR2 is FYNNEI in the germline V gene. CDR3 nucleotide sequence: TGTGCAGGGAGGAGTAGCACAGATACGCAGTATTTT. Amino acid sequence: CAGRSSTDTQYF.

V is TRBV28 and J is TRBJ1-5; 7 bases are shared with TRBD1. CDR3 length equals 16 residues. Germline trimming cut 8 bases from V and 4 bases from J; bases unmatched to any gene: 14. From germline, CDR1 is MDHEN and CDR2 SYDVKM. CDR3 in DNA: TGTGCCAGCTGTTACAAGGACAGGCCGAGAAATCAGCCCCAGCATTTT. This gives the protein CASCYKDRPRNQPQHF.

V is TRBV4-1 and J is TRBJ2-4; unclear D gene. This CDR3 comprises 13 residues. CDR1 and CDR2 from the germline V gene are MGHRA and YSYEKL. V lost 1 base and J lost 7, with 8 bases in between. The CDR3: CASSQVGVNIQYF. The CDR3, as DNA: TGCGCCAGCAGCCAAGTTGGGGTCAACATTCAGTACTTC.

The chain carries TRBV6-4 and TRBJ1-2, with a tentative D call TRBD1 (6 bases). V lost 8 bases to trimming and J lost 7 bases, with 14 bases between them. Germline loops: CDR1 MRHNA, CDR2 SNTAGT. This CDR3 contains 12 residues. The CDR3 reads CASAHRVAGYTF. CDR3 DNA sequence: TGTGCCAGCGCTCACAGGGTAGCTGGCTACACCTTC.

The chain has TRBV7-3 and TRBJ2-1; D gene ambiguous. Germline V gives CDR1 SGHTA, CDR2 FQGTGA. The CDR3 length is 14 residues. Trimming removed 7 bases from V and 7 bases from J, with 17 bases in between. CDR3 DNA sequence: TGTGCCAGCACCGACGACCCCCTGGGGAATGAGCAGTTCTTC. Translated: CASTDDPLGNEQFF. Variable domain in full (rest from reference TRBV7-3 and TRBJ2-1): GAGVSQTPSNKVTEKGKYVELRCDPISGHTALYWYRQSLGQGPEFLIYFQGTGAADDSGLPNDRFFAVRPEGSVSTLKIQRTERGDSAVYLCASTDDPLGNEQFFGPGTRLTVL.

This clone came up a few times. V gene TRBV2 combines with J gene TRBJ1-1; tentatively, D is TRBD1 (5 bases). Between the trimmed V and J ends, which lost 0 bases and 10 bases, there was a span of 9 bases. The CDR3 has 12 residues. Germline V lookup: CDR1 SNHLY, CDR2 FYNNEI. The CDR3 reads CASSEARGVAFF. The DNA for the CDR3 is TGTGCCAGCAGTGAAGCGCGAGGGGTAGCTTTCTTT.

The chain recombines TRBV7-6 with TRBJ2-5; D remains unclear. The germline V gene encodes CDR1 SGHVS and CDR2 FNYEAQ. Between the trimmed V and J ends, which lost 2 bases and 0 bases, there was a span of 7 bases. The CDR3 length is 14 residues. The DNA of the CDR3 is TGTGCCAGCAGCTTACAGGAGTACCAAGAGACCCAGTACTTC. It codes for CASSLQEYQETQYF. Complete variable domain (other parts from reference TRBV7-6 and TRBJ2-5): GAGVSQSPRYKVTKRGQDVALRCDPISGHVSLYWYRQALGQGPEFLTYFNYEAQQDKSGLPNDRFSAERPEGSISTLTIQRTEQRDSAMYRCASSLQEYQETQYFGPGTRLLVL.

Here the CDR3 reads CASSQDPGQGNYGYTF. The CDR3 DNA reads TGTGCCAGCAGCCAAGATCCGGGACAGGGCAACTATGGCTACACCTTC. The V call is TRBV14, the J call TRBJ1-2; 9 nucleotides line up with TRBD1. In germline, CDR1 is SGHDN, CDR2 FVKESK. The CDR3 length is 16 residues. V shed 0 bases, J shed 2 bases, and the junction held 4 bases outside the gene matches.

The rearrangement links TRBV6-5 to TRBJ1-5; D not certain. This CDR3 region has 13 residues. Trimming removed 2 bases from V and 5 bases from J, with 7 bases in between. Germline V lookup: CDR1 MNHEY, CDR2 SVGAGI. This CDR3 reads CASSYDLYQPQHF. CDR3 bases: TGTGCCAGCAGTTACGACCTTTATCAGCCCCAGCATTTT.

The chain combines TRBV5-6 with TRBJ2-2, with TRBD1 identical over 8 bases. V gave up 5 bases and J gave up 0 bases; unmatched junction bases: 6. Germline CDR1 is SGHDT and CDR2 is YYEEEE. The CDR3 runs to 16 residues. CDR3 amino acids: CASRSRTGTNTGELFF. The DNA for the CDR3 is TGTGCCAGCAGGTCTAGGACAGGGACGAACACCGGGGAGCTGTTTTTT. The variable domain in full, with the rest retrieved from reference TRBV5-6 and TRBJ2-2, is DAGVTQSPTHLIKTRGQQVTLRCSPKSGHDTVSWYQQALGQGPQFIFQYYEEEERQRGNFPDRFSGHQFPNYSSELNVNALLLGDSALYLCASRSRTGTNTGELFFGEGSRLTVL.

V is TRBV7-6 and J is TRBJ2-1; TRBD1 matches 8 bases. CDR1 and CDR2 from the germline V gene are SGHVS and FNYEAQ. J was trimmed by 9 bases and V by 6 bases; bases with no gene match: 16. There are 16 residues in the CDR3. The CDR3 DNA follows: TGTGCCAGCAGTTTCTTCGGACAGGGCCAGGGTGGTGAGCAGTTCTTC. Protein sequence: CASSFFGQGQGGEQFF.

The V call is TRBV24-1, the J call TRBJ2-3; D ambiguous. The germline CDR1 and CDR2 sequences are KGHDR and SFDVKD. The CDR3 covers 13 residues. V lost 9 bases to trimming and J lost 0 bases, with 9 bases between them. The CDR3 DNA reads TGTGCCACCGGGCGGTCAAGCACAGATACGCAGTATTTT. This encodes CATGRSSTDTQYF.

The V call is TRBV28, the J call TRBJ1-2; D gene ambiguous. V gave up 3 bases and J gave up 7 bases, with 9 bases separating them. The germline gives CDR1 MDHEN, CDR2 SYDVKM. The CDR3 runs 12 residues. The CDR3 nucleotides read TGTGCCAGCAGTTTTAGGGATCGTGGCTACACCTTC. Residues: CASSFRDRGYTF.

V and J are TRBV2 and TRBJ2-7, with TRBD1 matching 7 bases. V shed 6 bases, J shed 3 bases, and the junction held 14 bases outside the gene matches. Per the germline V gene, CDR1 is SNHLY and CDR2 is FYNNEI. This CDR3 comprises 16 residues. The CDR3 DNA reads TGTGCCAGCAGGACAGTCACCGGGACAGTGGGCTACGAGCAGTACTTC. Translating it yields CASRTVTGTVGYEQYF.

This clone was seen only once. This chain connects TRBV28 to TRBJ1-5, with TRBD1 as a possible D gene (5 bases). This CDR3 is 14 amino acids long. CDR1 is MDHEN and CDR2 is SYDVKM in the germline V gene. The ends were cut back, 3 bases at V and 6 bases at J, with 12 bases in the middle. The CDR3 nucleotides read TGTGCCAGCAGTTTGGGGACCGGCCGTCAGCCCCAGCATTTT. Its translation is CASSLGTGRQPQHF.

This chain uses TRBV7-9 with TRBJ2-5; D gene ambiguous. V lost 6 bases, J lost 1 base, and 12 bases lay in between. Germline V gene lookup returns CDR1 SEHNR and CDR2 FQNEAQ (reference sequence). This CDR3 has 14 amino acids. In nucleotides, the CDR3 is TGTGCCAGCAGTGTTTGGCATTCCCAAGAGACCCAGTACTTC. It encodes CASSVWHSQETQYF. Combining the CDR3 with reference TRBV7-9 and TRBJ2-5 gives the whole variable domain DTGVSQNPRHKITKRGQNVTFRCDPISEHNRLYWYRQTLGQGPEFLTYFQNEAQLEKSRLLSDRFSAERPKGSFSTLEIQRTEQGDSAMYLCASSVWHSQETQYFGPGTRLLVL.

CDR3 nucleotides: TGTGCCAGCAGCGCTGAGGGGCATCCTAACTATGGCTACACCTTC. Its translation is CASSAEGHPNYGYTF. The chain employs TRBV9 and TRBJ1-2; D possibly corresponds to TRBD1 (5 bases). This CDR3 is built from 15 residues. Germline CDR1 and CDR2: SGDLS and YYNGEE. Trimming removed 3 bases at V and 0 bases at J, with 12 bases between.

The chain employs TRBV19 and TRBJ1-2; perhaps TRBD1 as D (6 bases). This CDR3 has 14 residues. V gave up 4 bases and J gave up 8 bases, with 17 bases separating them. Germline V gene sequence: CDR1 LNHDA, CDR2 SQIVND (reference sequence). In DNA form, the CDR3 reads TGTGCCAGTAGTAATACCGGGGGCCCTCTGGGCTACACCTTC. This encodes CASSNTGGPLGYTF. The full variable domain, with the rest looked up from reference TRBV19 and TRBJ1-2, is DGGITQSPKYLFRKEGQNVTLSCEQNLNHDAMYWYRQDPGQGLRLIYYSQIVNDFQKGDIAEGYSVSREKKESFPLTVTSAQKNPTAFYLCASSNTGGPLGYTFGSGTRLTVV.

The chain joins TRBV5-1 to TRBJ2-2, with TRBD1 matching 7 bases. The CDR3 sequence is 16 residues long. From germline, CDR1 is SGHRS and CDR2 YFSETQ. The trim removed 3 bases at V and 5 bases at J, leaving 10 bases unmatched. The CDR3 sequence: CASSSATGVATGELFF. As DNA, the CDR3 is TGCGCCAGCAGCTCAGCAACAGGGGTCGCAACCGGGGAGCTGTTTTTT.

V and J are TRBV9 and TRBJ2-1; TRBD1 aligns across 9 bases. The trim removed 5 bases at V and 5 bases at J, leaving 5 bases unmatched. Germline V gives CDR1 SGDLS, CDR2 YYNGEE. This CDR3 comprises 14 residues. In DNA, the CDR3 is TGTGCCAGCAGTTCCCGGACAGGGGACAATGAGCAGTTCTTC. Residues: CASSSRTGDNEQFF.